This T cell receptor beta chain is from a study of cytomegalovirus exposure and HLA in healthy donors. This CDR3 has 14 residues. Trimming took off 7 bases at V and 5 bases at J, with 18 bases between the two ends. Germline values: CDR1 SGHRS, CDR2 YFSETQ. The protocol was immunoSEQ multiplex PCR, while the TCRdb copy is restricted to in-frame clones and leaves out a portion. The sample holds fewer than 250,000 clones, around nine tenths seen once. J is TRBJ1-2 and V is TRBV5-1; D is perhaps TRBD1 (5 bases). This TCR derives from a man aged 18 to 29 in good health and CMV-seronegative. The material sequenced was PBMCs. The CDR3 DNA reads TGCGCCAGCTCCTGGAACAGGATTACGTATGGCTACACCTTC. Protein sequence: CASSWNRITYGYTF.